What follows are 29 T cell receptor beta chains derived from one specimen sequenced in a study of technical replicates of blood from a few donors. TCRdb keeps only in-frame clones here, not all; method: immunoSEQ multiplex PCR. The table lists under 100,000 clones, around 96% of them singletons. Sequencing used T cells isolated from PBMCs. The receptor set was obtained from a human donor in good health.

The CDR3 is CASSQTGELDEQYF. The DNA for the CDR3 is TGTGCCAGCAGCCAAACAGGGGAATTGGACGAGCAGTACTTC. The V call is TRBV7-3, the J call TRBJ2-7; TRBD1 matches at 7 bases. Germline CDR1 and CDR2: SGHTA and FQGTGA. The CDR3 is made up of 14 amino acids. J was trimmed by 5 bases and V by 5 bases; bases with no gene match: 9.

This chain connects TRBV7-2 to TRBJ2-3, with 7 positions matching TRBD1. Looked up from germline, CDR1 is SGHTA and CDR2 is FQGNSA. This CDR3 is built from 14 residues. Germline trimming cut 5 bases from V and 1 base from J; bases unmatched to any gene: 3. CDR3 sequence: CASSQGVGTDTQYF. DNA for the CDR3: TGTGCCAGCAGCCAGGGGGTTGGCACAGATACGCAGTATTTT.

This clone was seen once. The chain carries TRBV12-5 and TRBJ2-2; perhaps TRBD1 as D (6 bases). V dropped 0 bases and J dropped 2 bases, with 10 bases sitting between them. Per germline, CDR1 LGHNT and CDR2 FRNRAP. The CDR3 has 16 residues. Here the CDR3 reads CASGLVAGANTGELFF. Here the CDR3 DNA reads TGTGCTAGTGGTTTGGTAGCAGGGGCAAACACCGGGGAGCTGTTTTTT.

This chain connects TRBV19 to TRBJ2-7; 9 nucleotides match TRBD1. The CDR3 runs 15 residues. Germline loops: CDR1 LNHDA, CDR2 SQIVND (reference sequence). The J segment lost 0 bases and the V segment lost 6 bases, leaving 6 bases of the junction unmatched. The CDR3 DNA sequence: TGTGCCAGTAGGGTGACAGGGGGTAGCTCCTACGAGCAGTACTTC. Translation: CASRVTGGSSYEQYF.

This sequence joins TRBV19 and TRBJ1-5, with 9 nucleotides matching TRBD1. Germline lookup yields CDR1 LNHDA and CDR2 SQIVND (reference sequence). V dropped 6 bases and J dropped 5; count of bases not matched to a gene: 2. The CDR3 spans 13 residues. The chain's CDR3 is CASSRQGDQPQHF. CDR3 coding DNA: TGTGCCAGTAGCCGACAGGGGGATCAGCCCCAGCATTTT.

The CDR3 bases are TGCGCCAGCAGCCAAGAAAACAGGGACTATGGCTACACCTTC. As protein: CASSQENRDYGYTF. The J gene is TRBJ1-2, the V gene TRBV4-1, with a weak D call TRBD1 (6 bases). V lost 0 bases, J lost 3 bases, and 8 bases lay in between. Germline V gene sequence: CDR1 MGHRA, CDR2 YSYEKL. The CDR3 loop spans 14 amino acids.

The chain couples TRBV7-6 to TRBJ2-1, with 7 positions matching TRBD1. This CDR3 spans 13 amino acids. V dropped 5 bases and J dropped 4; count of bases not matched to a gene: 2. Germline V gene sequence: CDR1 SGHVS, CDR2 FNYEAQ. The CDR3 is CASSPGQYNEQFF. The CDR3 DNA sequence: TGTGCCAGCAGCCCGGGACAGTACAATGAGCAGTTCTTC.

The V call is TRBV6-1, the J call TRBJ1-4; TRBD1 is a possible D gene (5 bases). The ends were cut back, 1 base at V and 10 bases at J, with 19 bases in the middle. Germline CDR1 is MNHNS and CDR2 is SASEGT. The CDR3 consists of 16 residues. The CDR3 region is CASSEGRGRMGGKLFF. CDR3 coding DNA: TGTGCCAGCAGTGAAGGGCGGGGCAGGATGGGTGGAAAACTGTTTTTT.

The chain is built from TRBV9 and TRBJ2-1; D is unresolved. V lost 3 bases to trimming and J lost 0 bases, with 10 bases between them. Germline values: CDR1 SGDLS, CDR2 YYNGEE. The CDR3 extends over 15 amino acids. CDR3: CASSGTWSSYNEQFF. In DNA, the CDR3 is TGTGCCAGCAGCGGTACCTGGAGCTCCTACAATGAGCAGTTCTTC.

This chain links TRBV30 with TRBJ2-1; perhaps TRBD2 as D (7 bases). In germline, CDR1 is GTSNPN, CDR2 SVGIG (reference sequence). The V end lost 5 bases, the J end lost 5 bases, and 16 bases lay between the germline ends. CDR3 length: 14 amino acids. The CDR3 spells CAWGGSGMNNEQFF. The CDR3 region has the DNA TGTGCCTGGGGGGGCAGCGGGATGAACAATGAGCAGTTCTTC.

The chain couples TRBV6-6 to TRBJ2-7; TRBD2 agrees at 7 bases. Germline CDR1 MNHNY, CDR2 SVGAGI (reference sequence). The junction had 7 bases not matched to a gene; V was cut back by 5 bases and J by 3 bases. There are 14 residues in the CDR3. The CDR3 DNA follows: TGTGCCAGCAGTCCCCCGCGGGAGAGCTACGAGCAGTACTTC. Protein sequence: CASSPPRESYEQYF.

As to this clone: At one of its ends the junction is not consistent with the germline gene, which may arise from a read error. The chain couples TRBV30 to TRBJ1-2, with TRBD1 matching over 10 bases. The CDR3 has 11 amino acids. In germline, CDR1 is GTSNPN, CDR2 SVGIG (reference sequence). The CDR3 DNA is TGTGCCTGGAGTCGAGGACAGGGGGAATTTTTC. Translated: CAWSRGQGEFF.

The CDR3 region is CASSDRRELSEQFF. CDR3 nucleotides: TGTGCCAGCAGTGATCGGCGGGAGCTGAGTGAGCAGTTCTTC. J is TRBJ2-1 and V is TRBV25-1; TRBD2 matches at 7 bases. This CDR3 contains 14 residues. In germline, CDR1 is MGHDK, CDR2 SYGVNS. The V and J ends lost 3 bases and 9 bases, in that order; junction bases with no gene match: 8.

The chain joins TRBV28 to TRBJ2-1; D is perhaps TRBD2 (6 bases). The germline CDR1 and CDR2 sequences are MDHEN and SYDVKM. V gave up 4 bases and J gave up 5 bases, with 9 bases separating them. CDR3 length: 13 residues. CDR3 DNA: TGTGCCAGCAGTTATGGGGGGAACAATGAGCAGTTCTTC. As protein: CASSYGGNNEQFF.

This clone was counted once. In DNA, the CDR3 is TGTGCCAGCGGTAGAGGTATATACAATGAGCAGTTCTTC. Translation gives CASGRGIYNEQFF. The chain uses TRBV6-5 and TRBJ2-1; D not resolved. The CDR3 runs 13 residues. Trimming left V 8 bases short and J 4 bases short, with 12 bases between. Germline V gene sequence: CDR1 MNHEY, CDR2 SVGAGI.

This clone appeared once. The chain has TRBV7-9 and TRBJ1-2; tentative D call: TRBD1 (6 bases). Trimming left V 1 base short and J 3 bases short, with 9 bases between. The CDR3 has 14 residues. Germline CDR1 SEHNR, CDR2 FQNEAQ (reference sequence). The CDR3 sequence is CASSLGAGDYGYTF. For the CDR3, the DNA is TGTGCCAGCAGCTTAGGGGCAGGGGACTATGGCTACACCTTC. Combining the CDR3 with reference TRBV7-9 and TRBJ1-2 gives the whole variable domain DTGVSQNPRHKITKRGQNVTFRCDPISEHNRLYWYRQTLGQGPEFLTYFQNEAQLEKSRLLSDRFSAERPKGSFSTLEIQRTEQGDSAMYLCASSLGAGDYGYTFGSGTRLTVV.

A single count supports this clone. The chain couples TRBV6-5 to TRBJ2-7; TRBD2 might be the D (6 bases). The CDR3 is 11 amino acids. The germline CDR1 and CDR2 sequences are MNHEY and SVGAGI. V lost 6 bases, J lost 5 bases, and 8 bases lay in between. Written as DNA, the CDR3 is TGTGCCAGCAGGAGGAGGGACGAGCAGTACTTC. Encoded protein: CASRRRDEQYF.

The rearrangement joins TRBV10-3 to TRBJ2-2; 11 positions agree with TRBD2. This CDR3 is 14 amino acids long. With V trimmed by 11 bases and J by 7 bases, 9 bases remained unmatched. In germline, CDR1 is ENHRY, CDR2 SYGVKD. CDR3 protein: CAVLAGEGSGELFF. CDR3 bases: TGTGCCGTACTAGCGGGAGAAGGTAGCGGGGAGCTGTTTTTT.

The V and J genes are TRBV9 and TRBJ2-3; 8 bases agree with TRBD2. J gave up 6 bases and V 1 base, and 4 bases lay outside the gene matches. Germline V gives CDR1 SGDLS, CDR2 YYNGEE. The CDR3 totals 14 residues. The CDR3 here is CASSVSGSIDTQYF. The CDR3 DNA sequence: TGTGCCAGCAGCGTAAGCGGGAGTATCGATACGCAGTATTTT.

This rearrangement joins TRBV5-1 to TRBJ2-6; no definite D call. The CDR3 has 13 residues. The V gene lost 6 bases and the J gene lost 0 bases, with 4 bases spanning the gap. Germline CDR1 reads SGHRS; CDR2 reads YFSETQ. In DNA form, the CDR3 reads TGCGCCAGCACTACCTCTGGGGCCAACGTCCTGACTTTC. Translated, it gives CASTTSGANVLTF.

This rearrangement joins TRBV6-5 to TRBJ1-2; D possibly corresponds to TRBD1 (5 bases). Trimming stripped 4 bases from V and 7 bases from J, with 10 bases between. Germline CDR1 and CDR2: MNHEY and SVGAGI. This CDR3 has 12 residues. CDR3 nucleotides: TGTGCCAGCAGTTGGGAGGGGTCTGGCTACACCTTC. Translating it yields CASSWEGSGYTF.

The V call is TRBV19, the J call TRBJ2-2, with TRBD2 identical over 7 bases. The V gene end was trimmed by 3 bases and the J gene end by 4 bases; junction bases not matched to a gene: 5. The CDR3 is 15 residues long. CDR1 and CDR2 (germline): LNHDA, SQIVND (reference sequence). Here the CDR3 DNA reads TGTGCCAGTAGTATCCGGGGACTACTCACCGGGGAGCTGTTTTTT. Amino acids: CASSIRGLLTGELFF.

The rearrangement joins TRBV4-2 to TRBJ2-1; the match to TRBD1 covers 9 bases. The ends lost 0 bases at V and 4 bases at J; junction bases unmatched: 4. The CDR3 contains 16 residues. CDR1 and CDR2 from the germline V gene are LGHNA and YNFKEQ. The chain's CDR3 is CASSQEGDREYNEQFF. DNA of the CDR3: TGTGCCAGCAGCCAAGAAGGGGACAGGGAGTACAATGAGCAGTTCTTC.

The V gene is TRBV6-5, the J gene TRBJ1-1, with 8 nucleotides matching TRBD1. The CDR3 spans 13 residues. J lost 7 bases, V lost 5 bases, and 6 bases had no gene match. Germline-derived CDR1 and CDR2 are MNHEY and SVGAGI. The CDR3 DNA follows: TGTGCCAGCAGTGGACAGGGAAGGCTTGAAGCTTTCTTT. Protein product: CASSGQGRLEAFF.

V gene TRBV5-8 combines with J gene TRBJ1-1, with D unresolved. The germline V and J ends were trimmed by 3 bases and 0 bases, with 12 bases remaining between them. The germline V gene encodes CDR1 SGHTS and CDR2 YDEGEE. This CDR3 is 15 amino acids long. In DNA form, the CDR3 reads TGTGCCAGCAGCTGGATCCGGGAATTGAACACTGAAGCTTTCTTT. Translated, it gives CASSWIRELNTEAFF.

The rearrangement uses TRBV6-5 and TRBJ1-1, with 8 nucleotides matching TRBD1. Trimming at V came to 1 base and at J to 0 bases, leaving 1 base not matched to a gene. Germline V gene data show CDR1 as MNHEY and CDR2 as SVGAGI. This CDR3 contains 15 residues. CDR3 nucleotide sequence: TGTGCCAGCAGTTACTTGGGACAGGTGAACACTGAAGCTTTCTTT. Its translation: CASSYLGQVNTEAFF.

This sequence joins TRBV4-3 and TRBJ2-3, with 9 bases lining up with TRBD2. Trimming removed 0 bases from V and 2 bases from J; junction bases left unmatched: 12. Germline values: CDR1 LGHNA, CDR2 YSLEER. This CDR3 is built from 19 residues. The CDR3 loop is CASSQDHLSASGITDTQYF. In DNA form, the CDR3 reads TGCGCCAGCAGCCAAGATCACCTAAGCGCTAGCGGGATCACAGATACGCAGTATTTT.

The CDR3 spells CANYLWASGRNIQYF. The CDR3 bases are TGTGCCAACTACCTGTGGGCTAGCGGAAGAAACATTCAGTACTTC. V is TRBV14 and J is TRBJ2-4; 7 positions agree with TRBD2. CDR1 and CDR2 from the germline V gene are SGHDN and FVKESK. The CDR3 runs to 15 residues. Trimming took 10 bases from V and 6 from J; bases not matched to a gene: 15.

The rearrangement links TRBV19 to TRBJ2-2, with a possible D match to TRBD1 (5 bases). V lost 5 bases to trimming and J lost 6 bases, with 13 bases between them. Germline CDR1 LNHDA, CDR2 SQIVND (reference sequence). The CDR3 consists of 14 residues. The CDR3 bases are TGTGCCAGTAGTGACCAGGGATGGGCCGGGGAGCTGTTTTTT. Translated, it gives CASSDQGWAGELFF. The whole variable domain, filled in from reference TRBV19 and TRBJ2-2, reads DGGITQSPKYLFRKEGQNVTLSCEQNLNHDAMYWYRQDPGQGLRLIYYSQIVNDFQKGDIAEGYSVSREKKESFPLTVTSAQKNPTAFYLCASSDQGWAGELFFGEGSRLTVL.